The 29 T cell receptor beta chains given below trace back to one sample, sequenced in a study of T-cell memory formation after mild COVID-19. From the 5' RACE reads, TCRdb called clonotypes with MiXCR, one entry per CDR3 protein. The sample records 350,000 to 500,000 distinct CDR3 sequences, about a sixth being singletons. Sample: PBMCs or a T cell subset sorted from them (not recorded which). These receptors came from a man in his late teens or twenties who had mild COVID-19 (a few samples of this study predate the infection). Cell type and time point are not known.

This clonotype has only a few counts. The rearrangement joins TRBV12-3 or TRBV12-4 to TRBJ2-5; perhaps TRBD2 as D (6 bases). The CDR3 is made up of 13 amino acids. Trimming cost V 6 bases and J 5 bases, with 13 bases left between them. CDR3 sequence: CASRLGTAETQYF. CDR3 nucleotides: TGTGCCAGCAGGCTAGGGACTGCGGAGACCCAGTACTTC.

This clonotype was seen more than once but under ten times. The chain uses TRBV3-1 and TRBJ2-2; D is possibly TRBD1 or TRBD2 (5 bases each). CDR3 length: 15 amino acids. V was trimmed by 0 bases and J by 7 bases, leaving 12 bases between them. CDR1 is LGHDT, CDR2 YNNKEL, per germline (reference sequence). The CDR3 DNA reads TGTGCCAGCAGCCAAGAAAGGGGACGGGGCGGGGAGCTGTTTTTT. Protein: CASSQERGRGGELFF.

This clonotype was detected a few times. The chain combines TRBV10-3 with TRBJ1-1; D gene uncertain. Per germline, CDR1 ENHRY and CDR2 SYGVKD. The CDR3 is 13 residues long. Trimming took 8 bases from V and 3 from J, leaving 13 bases between them. The CDR3: CAIQASGYTEAFF. The CDR3 DNA is TGTGCCATCCAGGCGTCCGGTTACACTGAAGCTTTCTTT.

J is TRBJ2-2 and V is TRBV5-6; TRBD2 matches at 8 bases. After removal of 1 base from V and 9 bases from J, the junction contained 2 bases not matched to a gene. This CDR3 region has 13 residues. The germline gives CDR1 SGHDT, CDR2 YYEEEE. CDR3 amino acids: CASSLSGGRELFF. The DNA for the CDR3 is TGTGCCAGCAGCTTGAGCGGGGGCAGGGAGCTGTTTTTT.

This clonotype showed up many times. This chain uses TRBV11-2 with TRBJ2-5; D unclear. The CDR3 loop spans 14 amino acids. Germline lookup yields CDR1 SGHAT and CDR2 FQNNGV. V shed 1 base and J shed 1 base, with 7 bases lying between them. The CDR3 sequence: CASSLVPSQETQYF. CDR3 DNA sequence: TGTGCCAGCAGCTTAGTTCCCTCCCAAGAGACCCAGTACTTC.

The rearrangement links TRBV7-9 to TRBJ2-7; 10 nucleotides agree with TRBD2. CDR1 and CDR2 from the germline V gene are SEHNR and FQNEAQ (reference sequence). This CDR3 spans 15 amino acids. Trimming at V came to 4 bases and at J to 0 bases, leaving 3 bases not matched to a gene. In DNA, the CDR3 is TGTGCCAGCAGCTCTACTAGCGGGGTCTCCTACGAGCAGTACGTC. This codes for CASSSTSGVSYEQYV.

The chain recombines TRBV6-5 with TRBJ2-1; D assignment may be TRBD1 or TRBD2 (5 bases each). There are 13 residues in the CDR3. The V and J ends lost 5 bases and 7 bases respectively, with 12 bases between them. Germline V gene sequence: CDR1 MNHEY, CDR2 SVGAGI. CDR3 in amino acids: CASSRGPANEQFF. The DNA for the CDR3 is TGTGCCAGCAGTCGGGGACCGGCGAATGAGCAGTTCTTC.

This clonotype was seen more than once but under ten times. J is TRBJ2-4 and V is TRBV11-2; D gene ambiguous. The V end was cut by 10 bases, the J end by 10 bases, with 35 bases between. The CDR3 runs to 18 residues. CDR1 and CDR2 from the germline V gene are SGHAT and FQNNGV. The CDR3 DNA reads as TGTGCCACCATGTCCCTGTCTTATTCCCCCCCCAAGGGTGGGATTCAGTACTTC. It encodes CATMSLSYSPPKGGIQYF.

The CDR3 sequence: CASRDRVGWNTIYF. The CDR3, as DNA: TGTGCCAGCAGGGACAGGGTTGGCTGGAACACCATATATTTT. The chain joins TRBV7-2 to TRBJ1-3; 8 positions agree with TRBD1. The germline V gene has CDR1 SGHTA and CDR2 FQGNSA. The CDR3 contains 14 residues. Trimming cost V 6 bases and J 7 bases; bases outside gene matches: 8.

This clonotype was detected only a few times. This chain links TRBV5-5 with TRBJ2-3; D might be TRBD2 (5 bases). V was trimmed by 2 bases and J by 2 bases, leaving 12 bases between them. The germline CDR1 and CDR2 sequences are SGHKS and YYEKEE (reference sequence). The CDR3 consists of 15 residues. The CDR3 reads CASSFRRQHTDTQYF. The CDR3 coding sequence is TGTGCCAGCAGCTTCAGGAGGCAGCACACAGATACGCAGTATTTT.

The genes are TRBV14 and TRBJ1-1; the D gene is possibly TRBD1 (6 bases). Germline V gene lookup returns CDR1 SGHDN and CDR2 FVKESK. The CDR3 covers 16 residues. V dropped 5 bases and J dropped 0 bases, with 16 bases sitting between them. In DNA form, the CDR3 reads TGTGCCAGCAGCGCTCGACAGGCATTGATGAACACTGAAGCTTTCTTT. Translation: CASSARQALMNTEAFF.

The chain has TRBV5-4 and TRBJ2-2; D may be TRBD1 (5 bases). The CDR3 contains 13 residues. Germline V lookup: CDR1 SGHNT, CDR2 YYREEE (reference sequence). V lost 4 bases and J 4 bases, leaving 8 bases between the germline ends. In DNA, the CDR3 is TGTGCCAGCAGCCCGGACATCACCGGGGAGCTGTTTTTT. Its translation: CASSPDITGELFF. The full variable domain, rest sourced from reference TRBV5-4 and TRBJ2-2, is ETGVTQSPTHLIKTRGQQVTLRCSSQSGHNTVSWYQQALGQGPQFIFQYYREEENGRGNFPPRFSGLQFPNYSSELNVNALELDDSALYLCASSPDITGELFFGEGSRLTVL.

J is TRBJ2-3 and V is TRBV7-2; the match to TRBD1 covers 9 bases. This CDR3 region has 17 residues. Germline V gene sequence: CDR1 SGHTA, CDR2 FQGNSA. After removal of 5 bases from V and 1 base from J, the junction contained 10 bases not matched to a gene. DNA for the CDR3: TGTGCCAGCAGCGTAAACGCCCGGGACAGGGGCACAGATACGCAGTATTTT. Translation gives CASSVNARDRGTDTQYF.

This chain joins TRBV3-1 and TRBJ2-4; D is uncertain. This CDR3 has 16 residues. The germline CDR1 and CDR2 sequences are LGHDT and YNNKEL (reference sequence). The V and J ends lost 1 base and 6 bases respectively, with 16 bases between them. The CDR3 bases are TGTGCCAGCAGCCAAGGTCCCTCTACCCTTGGAAACATTCAGTACTTC. Protein: CASSQGPSTLGNIQYF.

This rearrangement joins TRBV25-1 to TRBJ2-7; D may be TRBD1 (5 bases). Trimming removed 0 bases from V and 6 bases from J, with 21 bases in between. Germline loops: CDR1 MGHDK, CDR2 SYGVNS. The CDR3 totals 17 residues. This CDR3 is CASSEYLTAQGFTEQYF. CDR3 DNA: TGTGCCAGCAGTGAATATTTGACAGCCCAGGGATTTACCGAGCAGTACTTC.

This clonotype appeared a few times. Here the CDR3 reads CARRTGGPNTEAFF. The DNA for the CDR3 is TGTGCCAGGCGGACAGGGGGCCCGAACACTGAAGCTTTCTTT. This chain joins TRBV6-1 and TRBJ1-1; 11 bases map to TRBD1. From germline, CDR1 is MNHNS and CDR2 SASEGT. V shed 9 bases and J 1 base; nucleotides not matched to a gene: 4. This CDR3 is 14 amino acids long.

The sample holds many counts of this clonotype. V is TRBV6-2 or TRBV6-3 and J is TRBJ2-2; D ambiguous. CDR1 and CDR2 from the germline V gene are MNHEY and SVGEGT. V lost 4 bases and J 7 bases, leaving 10 bases between the germline ends. This CDR3 is 13 amino acids long. The CDR3 nucleotides are TGTGCCAGCAGTTCCCTCTTCGGCGGGGAGCTGTTTTTT. Translation: CASSSLFGGELFF.

This clonotype was picked up a small number of times. The chain is built from TRBV4-2 and TRBJ2-5; 11 nucleotides match TRBD2. V lost 4 bases and J lost 0; bases outside the gene matches: 4. Germline values: CDR1 LGHNA, CDR2 YNFKEQ. The CDR3 has 16 amino acids. DNA of the CDR3: TGTGCCAGCAGCCCTATAGCGGGGGGGCACCAAGAGACCCAGTACTTC. Translated: CASSPIAGGHQETQYF.

V usage is TRBV7-3 and J usage is TRBJ2-3; D call uncertain. Trimming pared 5 bases from V and 5 bases from J, leaving 11 bases between. This CDR3 has 13 amino acids. CDR1 SGHTA and CDR2 FQGTGA come from the germline V gene. The CDR3 nucleotides read TGTGCCAGCAGCCCCCAAGGCATAGATACGCAGTATTTT. Protein: CASSPQGIDTQYF.

The chain uses TRBV4-1 and TRBJ2-5; tentative D call: TRBD2 (5 bases). This CDR3 has 13 residues. Trimming took off 1 base at V and 4 bases at J, with 7 bases between the two ends. Germline V CDR1 and CDR2: MGHRA, YSYEKL. In DNA form, the CDR3 reads TGCGCCAGCAGCCAAGGGGAGAGAGAGACCCAGTACTTC. Translating gives CASSQGERETQYF.

This clonotype was counted a few times. The chain has TRBV5-5 and TRBJ2-7; D is ambiguous. There are 13 residues in the CDR3. V lost 4 bases to trimming and J lost 0 bases, with 8 bases between them. CDR1 and CDR2 (germline): SGHKS, YYEKEE (reference sequence). The CDR3: CASSLTASYEQYV. The DNA of the CDR3 is TGTGCCAGCAGCCTGACCGCCTCCTACGAGCAGTACGTC.

The sample holds a few counts of this clonotype. The chain joins TRBV27 to TRBJ1-2, with 8 bases matching TRBD1. Per germline, CDR1 MNHEY and CDR2 SMNVEV (reference sequence). V was clipped by 7 bases and J by 2 bases; unmatched bases: 3. CDR3 length: 13 residues. CDR3 coding DNA: TGTGCCAGCAAGACAGGGGCGAACTATGGCTACACCTTC. Translated, it gives CASKTGANYGYTF.

This clonotype was recorded many times. The chain is built from TRBV7-9 and TRBJ1-1; D gene uncertain. Looked up from germline, CDR1 is SEHNR and CDR2 is FQNEAQ (reference sequence). V lost 1 base and J lost 0, with 15 bases in between. The CDR3 covers 17 residues. Here the CDR3 reads CASSLGSGRRMNTEAFF. The CDR3 DNA reads as TGTGCCAGCAGCTTAGGATCCGGCCGTAGAATGAACACTGAAGCTTTCTTT.

This clonotype showed up just a few times. The chain links TRBV6-5 to TRBJ1-1; D gene uncertain. V lost 2 bases to trimming and J lost 4 bases, with 11 bases between them. Germline CDR1 reads MNHEY; CDR2 reads SVGAGI. This CDR3 is 14 amino acids long. As DNA, the CDR3 is TGTGCCAGCAGTTACCAGGTCCCCCCCACTGAAGCTTTCTTT. This codes for CASSYQVPPTEAFF.

The chain carries TRBV5-6 and TRBJ1-5; TRBD1 might be the D (5 bases). The V gene lost 2 bases and the J gene lost 0 bases, with 15 bases spanning the gap. This CDR3 has 17 amino acids. Germline V gene sequence: CDR1 SGHDT, CDR2 YYEEEE. The CDR3 sequence: CASSLTRGVYSNQPQHF. In nucleotides, the CDR3 is TGTGCCAGCAGCTTAACAAGGGGCGTCTATAGCAATCAGCCCCAGCATTTT.

This clonotype occurred many times. J is TRBJ2-1 and V is TRBV7-8; D is undetermined. CDR1 and CDR2 (germline): SGHVS, FQNEAQ. This CDR3 spans 12 amino acids. V was cut by 5 bases and J by 8 bases, with 10 bases left in between. DNA for the CDR3: TGTGCCAGCAGCCCGGTTCAGTATGAGCAGTTCTTC. Protein sequence: CASSPVQYEQFF.

This chain connects TRBV12-3 or TRBV12-4 to TRBJ2-1; 8 bases are a match to TRBD2. After removal of 6 bases from V and 8 bases from J, the junction contained 9 bases not matched to a gene. The CDR3 is 14 residues long. The CDR3 DNA is TGTGCCAGCAGCCCAAGCGGGAGCCTCGATGAGCAGTTCTTC. Its protein is CASSPSGSLDEQFF.

This clonotype was detected only a few times. The V and J genes are TRBV21-1 and TRBJ2-1. TRBV21-1 is described as a pseudogene. The CDR3 is 15 residues long. This CDR3 is CASSTTQVGYNEQFF. The CDR3 DNA reads TGTGCCAGCAGCACGACCCAAGTGGGGTACAATGAGCAGTTCTTC.

The chain couples TRBV7-2 to TRBJ2-5, with D perhaps matching TRBD2 (5 bases). The germline V gene has CDR1 SGHTA and CDR2 FQGNSA. CDR3 size: 14 residues. V lost 1 base and J lost 7, with 13 bases in between. The CDR3, as DNA: TGTGCCAGCAGCTTAGTATCGGGGTCCGGGACCCAGTACTTC. The encoded protein is CASSLVSGSGTQYF. Full variable domain (missing parts from reference TRBV7-2 and TRBJ2-5): GAGVSQSPSNKVTEKGKDVELRCDPISGHTALYWYRQSLGQGLEFLIYFQGNSAPDKSGLPSDRFSAERTGGSVSTLTIQRTQQEDSAVYLCASSLVSGSGTQYFGPGTRLLVL.